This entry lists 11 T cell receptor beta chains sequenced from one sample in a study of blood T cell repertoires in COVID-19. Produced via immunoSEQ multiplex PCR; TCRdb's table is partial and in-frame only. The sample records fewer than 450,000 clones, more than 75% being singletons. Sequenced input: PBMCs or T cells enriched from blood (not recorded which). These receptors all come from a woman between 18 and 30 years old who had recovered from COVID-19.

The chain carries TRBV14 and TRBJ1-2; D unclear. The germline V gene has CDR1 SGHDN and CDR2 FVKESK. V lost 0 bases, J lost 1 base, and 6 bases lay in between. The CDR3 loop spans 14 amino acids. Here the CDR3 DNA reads TGTGCCAGCAGCCAAGATCAGGATAACTATGGCTACACCTTC. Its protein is CASSQDQDNYGYTF.

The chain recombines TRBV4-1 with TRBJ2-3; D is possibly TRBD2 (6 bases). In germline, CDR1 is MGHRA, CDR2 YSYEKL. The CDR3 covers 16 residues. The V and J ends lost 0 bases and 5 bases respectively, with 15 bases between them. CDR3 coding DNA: TGCGCCAGCAGCCAAGATTTCGGGAGATTCATAGATACGCAGTATTTT. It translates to CASSQDFGRFIDTQYF.

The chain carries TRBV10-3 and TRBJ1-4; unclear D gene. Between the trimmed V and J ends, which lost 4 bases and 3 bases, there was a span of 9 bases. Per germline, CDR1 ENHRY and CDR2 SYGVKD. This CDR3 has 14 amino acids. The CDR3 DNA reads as TGTGCCATCAGTGGCAGTTATCCTAATGAAAAACTGTTTTTT. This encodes CAISGSYPNEKLFF.

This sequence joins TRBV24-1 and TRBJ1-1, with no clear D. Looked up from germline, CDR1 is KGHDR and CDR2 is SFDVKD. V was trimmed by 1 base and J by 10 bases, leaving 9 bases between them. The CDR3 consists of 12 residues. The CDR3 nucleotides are TGTGCCACCAGTGATTTTGGGCAGAGAGCTTTCTTT. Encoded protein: CATSDFGQRAFF.

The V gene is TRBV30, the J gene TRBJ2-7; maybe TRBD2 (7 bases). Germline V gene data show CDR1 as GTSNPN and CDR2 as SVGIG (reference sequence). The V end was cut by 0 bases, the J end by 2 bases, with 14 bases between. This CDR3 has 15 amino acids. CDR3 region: CAWSVLAGAAYEQYF. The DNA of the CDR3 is TGTGCCTGGAGTGTACTGGCGGGGGCAGCCTACGAGCAGTACTTC.

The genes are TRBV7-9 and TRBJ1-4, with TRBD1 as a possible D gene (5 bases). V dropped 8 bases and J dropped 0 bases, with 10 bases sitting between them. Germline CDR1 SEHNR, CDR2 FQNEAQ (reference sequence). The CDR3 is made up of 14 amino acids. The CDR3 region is CASQGSATNEKLFF. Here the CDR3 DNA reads TGTGCCAGCCAGGGTAGTGCAACTAATGAAAAACTGTTTTTT.

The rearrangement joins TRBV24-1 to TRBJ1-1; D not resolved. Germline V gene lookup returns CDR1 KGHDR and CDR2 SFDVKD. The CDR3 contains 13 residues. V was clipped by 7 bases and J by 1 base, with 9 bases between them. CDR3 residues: CATRDNANTEAFF. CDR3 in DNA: TGTGCCACCAGAGACAACGCGAACACTGAAGCTTTCTTT.

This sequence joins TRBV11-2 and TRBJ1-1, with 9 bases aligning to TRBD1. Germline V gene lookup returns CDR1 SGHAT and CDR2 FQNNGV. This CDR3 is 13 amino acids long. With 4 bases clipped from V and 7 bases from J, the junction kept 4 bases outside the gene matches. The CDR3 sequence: CASSSTGGGEAFF. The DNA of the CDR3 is TGTGCCAGCAGCTCCACAGGGGGCGGTGAAGCTTTCTTT.

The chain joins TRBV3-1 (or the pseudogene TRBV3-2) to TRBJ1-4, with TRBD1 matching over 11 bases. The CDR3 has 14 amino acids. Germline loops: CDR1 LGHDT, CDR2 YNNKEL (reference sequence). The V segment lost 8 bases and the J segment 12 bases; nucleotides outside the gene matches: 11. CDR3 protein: CASGGPGQGEELFF. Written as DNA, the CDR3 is TGTGCCAGCGGGGGACCGGGACAGGGGGAGGAACTGTTTTTT.

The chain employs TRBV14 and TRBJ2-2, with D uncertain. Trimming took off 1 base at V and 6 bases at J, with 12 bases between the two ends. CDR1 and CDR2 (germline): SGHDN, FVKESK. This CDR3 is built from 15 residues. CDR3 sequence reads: CASSQVGPGPGELFF. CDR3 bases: TGTGCCAGCAGCCAAGTTGGGCCAGGCCCCGGGGAGCTGTTTTTT.

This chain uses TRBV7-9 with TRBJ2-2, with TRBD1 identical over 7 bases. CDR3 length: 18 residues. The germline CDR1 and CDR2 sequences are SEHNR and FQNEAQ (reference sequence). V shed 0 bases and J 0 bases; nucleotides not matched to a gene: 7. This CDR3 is CASSLAAGTAANTGELFF. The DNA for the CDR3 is TGTGCCAGCAGCTTAGCCGCTGGGACAGCCGCGAACACCGGGGAGCTGTTTTTT.